A single sample is the source of the 11 T cell receptor beta chains below, sequenced in a study of cytomegalovirus exposure and HLA in healthy donors (dated by TCRdb to about 2017). The library was prepared using the immunoSEQ multiplex PCR assay. The multiplex PCR relied on a mix of 60 forward primers for TCR Vbeta segments and 13 reverse primers for TCR Jbeta segments. TCRdb limited this immuneACCESS table to in-frame rearrangements with V and J called. A share of clones is missing; checked studies link under half to unresolved V genes, and the rest is unexplained. This sample comprises 200,000 or so clones, 84% of them detected only once. The ten largest make up 2.6% of the sample. Sequenced sample: PBMCs. The receptors shown here come from a woman between 45 and 65 years old in good health and CMV-seropositive.

V gene TRBV7-8 combines with J gene TRBJ2-7, with D possibly being TRBD1 (5 bases). V lost 7 bases and J lost 0, with 16 bases in between. CDR1 and CDR2 from the germline V gene are SGHVS and FQNEAQ. There are 15 residues in the CDR3. CDR3 nucleotide sequence: TGTGCCAGCACGAAGGGGCAGCTACGCTCCTACGAGCAGTACTTC. As protein: CASTKGQLRSYEQYF.

V usage is TRBV5-4 and J usage is TRBJ2-3, with 8 positions matching TRBD1. The CDR3 is 15 amino acids. V was pared by 4 bases and J by 1 base, with 5 bases of the junction left unmatched. Germline-derived CDR1 and CDR2 are SGHNT and YYREEE (reference sequence). Here the CDR3 DNA reads TGTGCCAGCAGCCCCGGACAGGGACGCACAGATACGCAGTATTTT. It yields the protein CASSPGQGRTDTQYF.

The rearrangement uses TRBV12-5 and TRBJ2-5; 8 bases fit TRBD2. CDR3 length equals 14 residues. The J segment lost 1 base and the V segment lost 7 bases, leaving 5 bases of the junction unmatched. Germline CDR1 is LGHNT and CDR2 is FRNRAP. CDR3 sequence (DNA): TGTGCTAGTGCCCCGGCGGGGGGCCAAGAGACCCAGTACTTC. Amino acids: CASAPAGGQETQYF.

The genes are TRBV6-5 and TRBJ2-7; TRBD1 might be the D (6 bases). Germline V gene data show CDR1 as MNHEY and CDR2 as SVGAGI. The length of the CDR3 is 14 residues. Trimming removed 0 bases at V and 5 bases at J, with 11 bases between. In DNA, the CDR3 is TGTGCCAGCAGTTACTCCAGGGGTGGGAACGAGCAGTACTTC. Its translation: CASSYSRGGNEQYF.

The V call is TRBV7-2, the J call TRBJ1-5, with TRBD1 as a possible D gene (5 bases). The germline V gene has CDR1 SGHTA and CDR2 FQGNSA. The CDR3 sequence is 16 residues long. The V end was cut by 3 bases, the J end by 1 base, with 13 bases between. DNA of the CDR3: TGTGCCAGCAGCTTCACTCCAGGGATGAGCAATCAGCCCCAGCATTTT. Its translation is CASSFTPGMSNQPQHF. The entire variable domain, with the rest obtained from reference TRBV7-2 and TRBJ1-5, is as follows: GAGVSQSPSNKVTEKGKDVELRCDPISGHTALYWYRQSLGQGLEFLIYFQGNSAPDKSGLPSDRFSAERTGGSVSTLTIQRTQQEDSAVYLCASSFTPGMSNQPQHFGDGTRLSIL.

The rearrangement joins TRBV10-3 to TRBJ2-3; the match to TRBD2 covers 15 bases. The germline gives CDR1 ENHRY, CDR2 SYGVKD. With 7 bases clipped from V and 3 bases from J, the junction kept 2 bases outside the gene matches. This CDR3 comprises 15 residues. CDR3 sequence: CAIKGLAGGTDTQYF. In DNA form, the CDR3 reads TGTGCCATCAAGGGACTAGCGGGGGGTACAGATACGCAGTATTTT.

The V and J genes are TRBV2 and TRBJ2-5; 10 nucleotides line up with TRBD1. The ends lost 7 bases at V and 2 bases at J; junction bases unmatched: 7. The V gene's germline CDR1 is SNHLY and CDR2 FYNNEI. The CDR3 runs 15 residues. The CDR3 region has the DNA TGTGCCAGCACGAAGGACAGGGGGGATCAAGAGACCCAGTACTTC. Protein: CASTKDRGDQETQYF.

The V gene is TRBV2, the J gene TRBJ1-5; a possible D gene is TRBD1 (6 bases). In germline, CDR1 is SNHLY, CDR2 FYNNEI. Trimming removed 4 bases at V and 7 bases at J, with 11 bases between. This CDR3 is built from 13 residues. The CDR3 region is CASSGQGRQPQHF. The DNA for the CDR3 is TGTGCCAGCAGTGGGCAGGGGAGACAGCCCCAGCATTTT.

The chain recombines TRBV4-3 with TRBJ2-5, with 7 bases identical to TRBD2. V lost 4 bases to trimming and J lost 1 base; unmatched junction nucleotides: 0. From germline, CDR1 is LGHNA and CDR2 YSLEER. The CDR3 is 13 residues long. This CDR3 reads CASSPGGQETQYF. The CDR3 region has the DNA TGCGCCAGCAGCCCGGGGGGCCAAGAGACCCAGTACTTC.

V gene TRBV28 combines with J gene TRBJ2-5; TRBD1 might be the D (7 bases). TRBJ2-7 matches the DNA end more closely, so the J call is doubtful. Germline-derived CDR1 and CDR2 are MDHEN and SYDVKM. The CDR3 covers 14 residues. The CDR3: CASSQGGLSYEQYF. CDR3 bases: TGTGCCAGCAGCCAGGGGGGCCTCTCCTACGAGCAGTACTTC.

This clone was counted between two and nine times. The V and J genes are TRBV5-4 and TRBJ1-6, with a weak D call TRBD1 (6 bases). Germline assignment: CDR1 SGHNT and CDR2 YYREEE (reference sequence). The CDR3 contains 14 residues. The ends were cut back, 4 bases at V and 10 bases at J, with 15 bases in the middle. The CDR3 DNA is TGTGCCAGCAGCGTACAGGGTTTGCGATCACCCCTCCACTTT. Its translation is CASSVQGLRSPLHF.